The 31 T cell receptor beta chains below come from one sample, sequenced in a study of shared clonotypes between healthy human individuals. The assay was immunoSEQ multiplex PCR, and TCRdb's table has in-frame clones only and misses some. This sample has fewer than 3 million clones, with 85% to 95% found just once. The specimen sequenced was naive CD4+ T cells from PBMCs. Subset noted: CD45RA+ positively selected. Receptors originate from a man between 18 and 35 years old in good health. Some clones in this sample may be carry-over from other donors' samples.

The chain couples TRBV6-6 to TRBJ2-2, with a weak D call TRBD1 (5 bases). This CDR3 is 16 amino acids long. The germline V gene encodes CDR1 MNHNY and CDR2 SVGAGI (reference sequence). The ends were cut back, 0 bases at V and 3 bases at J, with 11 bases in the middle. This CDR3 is CASSYSRAPYTGELFF. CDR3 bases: TGTGCCAGCAGTTACTCCAGGGCCCCATACACCGGGGAGCTGTTTTTT.

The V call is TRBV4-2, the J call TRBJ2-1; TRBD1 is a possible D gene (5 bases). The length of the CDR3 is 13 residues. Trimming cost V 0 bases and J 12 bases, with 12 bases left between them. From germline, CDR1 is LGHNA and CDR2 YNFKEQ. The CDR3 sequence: CASSQDRGRGQFF. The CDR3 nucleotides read TGTGCCAGCAGCCAAGATCGCGGTAGGGGGCAGTTCTTC.

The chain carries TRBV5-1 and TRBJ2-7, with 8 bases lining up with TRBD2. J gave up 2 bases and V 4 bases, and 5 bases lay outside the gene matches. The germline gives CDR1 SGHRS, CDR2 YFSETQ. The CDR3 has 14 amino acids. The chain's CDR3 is CASSPGTRTYEQYF. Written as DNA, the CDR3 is TGCGCCAGCAGCCCTGGGACTAGGACCTACGAGCAGTACTTC. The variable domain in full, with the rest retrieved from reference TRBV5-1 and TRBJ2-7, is KAGVTQTPRYLIKTRGQQVTLSCSPISGHRSVSWYQQTPGQGLQFLFEYFSETQRNKGNFPGRFSGRQFSNSRSEMNVSTLELGDSALYLCASSPGTRTYEQYFGPGTRLTVT.

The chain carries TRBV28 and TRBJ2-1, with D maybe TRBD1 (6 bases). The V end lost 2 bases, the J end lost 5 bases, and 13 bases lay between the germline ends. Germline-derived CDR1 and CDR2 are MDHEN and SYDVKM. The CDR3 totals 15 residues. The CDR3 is CASSLQGSRNNEQFF. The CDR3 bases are TGTGCCAGCAGTTTACAGGGGAGTCGCAACAATGAGCAGTTCTTC.

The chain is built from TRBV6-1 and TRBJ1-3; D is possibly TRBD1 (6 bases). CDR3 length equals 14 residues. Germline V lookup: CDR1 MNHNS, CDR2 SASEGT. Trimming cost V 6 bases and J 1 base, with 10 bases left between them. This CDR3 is CASRRDNSGNTIYF. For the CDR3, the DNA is TGTGCCAGCAGGAGGGACAATTCTGGAAACACCATATATTTT.

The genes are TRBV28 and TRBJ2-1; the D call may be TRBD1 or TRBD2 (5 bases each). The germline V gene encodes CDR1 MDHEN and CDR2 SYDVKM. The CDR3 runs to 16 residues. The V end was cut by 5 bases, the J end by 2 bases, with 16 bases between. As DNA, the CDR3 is TGTGCCAGCAGTACCCGGGACGTTGGGACCTACAATGAGCAGTTCTTC. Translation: CASSTRDVGTYNEQFF.

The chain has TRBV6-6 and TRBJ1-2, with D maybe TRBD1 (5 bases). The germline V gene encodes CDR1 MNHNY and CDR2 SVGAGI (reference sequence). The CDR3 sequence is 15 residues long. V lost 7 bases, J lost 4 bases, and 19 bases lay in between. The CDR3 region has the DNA TGTGCCAGCACCGGGACCGATAAAAGATCCTATGGCTACACCTTC. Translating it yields CASTGTDKRSYGYTF.

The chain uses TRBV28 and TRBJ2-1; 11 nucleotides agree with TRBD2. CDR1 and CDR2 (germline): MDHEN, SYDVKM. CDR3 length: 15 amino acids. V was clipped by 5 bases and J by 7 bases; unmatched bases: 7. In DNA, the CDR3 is TGTGCCAGCAGTCGACTAGCGGGGATGGATAATGAGCAGTTCTTC. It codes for CASSRLAGMDNEQFF.

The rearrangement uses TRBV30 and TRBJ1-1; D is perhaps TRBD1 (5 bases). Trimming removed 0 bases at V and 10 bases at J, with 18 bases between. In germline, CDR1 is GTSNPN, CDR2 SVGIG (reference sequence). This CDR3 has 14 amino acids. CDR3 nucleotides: TGTGCCTGGAGTGTACATTTACCTGGGGCGGGAGCTTTCTTT. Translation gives CAWSVHLPGAGAFF. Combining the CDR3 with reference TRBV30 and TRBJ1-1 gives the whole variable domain SQTIHQWPATLVQPVGSPLSLECTVEGTSNPNLYWYRQAAGRGLQLLFYSVGIGQISSEVPQNLSASRPQDRQFILSSKKLLLSDSGFYLCAWSVHLPGAGAFFGQGTRLTVV.

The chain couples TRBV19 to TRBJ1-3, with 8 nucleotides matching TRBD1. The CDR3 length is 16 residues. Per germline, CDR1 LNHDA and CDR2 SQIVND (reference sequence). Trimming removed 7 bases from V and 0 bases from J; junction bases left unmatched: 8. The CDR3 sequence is CASIETGTGSGNTIYF. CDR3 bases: TGTGCCAGTATTGAGACCGGGACAGGCTCTGGAAACACCATATATTTT.

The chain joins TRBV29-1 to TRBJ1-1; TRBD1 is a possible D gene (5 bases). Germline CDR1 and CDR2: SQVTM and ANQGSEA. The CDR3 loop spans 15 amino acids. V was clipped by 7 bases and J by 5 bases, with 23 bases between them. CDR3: CSAGPHTDFGTEAFF. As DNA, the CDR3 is TGCAGCGCGGGGCCTCACACCGATTTTGGGACTGAAGCTTTCTTT.

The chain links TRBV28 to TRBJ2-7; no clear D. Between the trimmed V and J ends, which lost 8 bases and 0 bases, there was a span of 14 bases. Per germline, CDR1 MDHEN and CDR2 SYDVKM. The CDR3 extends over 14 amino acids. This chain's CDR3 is CASRLQGHSYEQYF. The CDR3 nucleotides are TGTGCCAGCCGTCTTCAAGGTCACTCCTACGAGCAGTACTTC.

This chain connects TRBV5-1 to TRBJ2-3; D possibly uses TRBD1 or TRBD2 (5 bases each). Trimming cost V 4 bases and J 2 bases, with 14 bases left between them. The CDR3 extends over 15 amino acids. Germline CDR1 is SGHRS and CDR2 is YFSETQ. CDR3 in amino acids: CASSPVGENTDTQYF. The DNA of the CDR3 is TGCGCCAGCAGCCCAGTGGGGGAAAACACAGATACGCAGTATTTT.

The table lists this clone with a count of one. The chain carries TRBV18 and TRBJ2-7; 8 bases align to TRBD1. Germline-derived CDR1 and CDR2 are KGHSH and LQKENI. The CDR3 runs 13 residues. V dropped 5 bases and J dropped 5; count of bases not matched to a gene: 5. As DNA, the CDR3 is TGTGCCAGCTCATCCCGGACAGGGAACGAGCAGTACTTC. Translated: CASSSRTGNEQYF. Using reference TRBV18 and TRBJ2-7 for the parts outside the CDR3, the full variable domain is NAGVMQNPRHLVRRRGQEARLRCSPMKGHSHVYWYRQLPEEGLKFMVYLQKENIIDESGMPKERFSAEFPKEGPSILRIQQVVRGDSAAYFCASSSRTGNEQYFGPGTRLTVT.

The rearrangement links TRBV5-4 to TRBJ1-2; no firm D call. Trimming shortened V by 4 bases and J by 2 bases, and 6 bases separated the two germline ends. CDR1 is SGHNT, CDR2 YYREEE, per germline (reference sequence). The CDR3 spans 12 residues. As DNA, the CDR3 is TGTGCCAGCAGCAGGGCCAACTATGGCTACACCTTC. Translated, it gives CASSRANYGYTF.

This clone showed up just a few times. CDR3 loop: CSVEVQGGSTEAFF. CDR3 DNA sequence: TGCAGCGTTGAAGTGCAGGGGGGGAGCACTGAAGCTTTCTTT. The chain is built from TRBV29-1 and TRBJ1-1; 7 bases agree with TRBD1. Germline V gene sequence: CDR1 SQVTM, CDR2 ANQGSEA. This CDR3 region has 14 residues. Losses at the gene ends were 1 base for V and 4 bases for J; bases not matched to a gene: 6.

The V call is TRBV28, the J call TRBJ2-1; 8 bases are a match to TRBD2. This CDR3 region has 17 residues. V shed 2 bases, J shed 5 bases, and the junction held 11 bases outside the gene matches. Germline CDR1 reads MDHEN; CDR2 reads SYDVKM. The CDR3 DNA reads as TGTGCCAGCAGTTTACCACGAGCTAGGCGGGAGGACAATGAGCAGTTCTTC. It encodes CASSLPRARREDNEQFF.

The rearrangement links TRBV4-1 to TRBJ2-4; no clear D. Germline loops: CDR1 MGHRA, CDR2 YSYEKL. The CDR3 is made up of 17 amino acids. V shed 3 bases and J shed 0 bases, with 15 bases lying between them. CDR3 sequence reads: CASSHPDQWGAKNIQYF. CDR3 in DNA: TGCGCCAGCAGCCATCCGGACCAATGGGGAGCCAAAAACATTCAGTACTTC.

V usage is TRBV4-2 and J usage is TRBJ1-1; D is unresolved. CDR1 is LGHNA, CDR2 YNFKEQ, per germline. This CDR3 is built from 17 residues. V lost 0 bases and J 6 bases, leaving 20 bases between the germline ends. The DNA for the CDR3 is TGTGCCAGCAGCCAAGATCATAACTCCAACTGGAAACCTGAAGCTTTCTTT. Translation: CASSQDHNSNWKPEAFF.

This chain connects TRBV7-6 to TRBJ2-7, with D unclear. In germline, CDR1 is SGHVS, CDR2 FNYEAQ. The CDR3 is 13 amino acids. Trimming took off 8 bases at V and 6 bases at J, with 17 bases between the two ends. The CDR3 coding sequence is TGTGCCAGCGGTCCTTTTGGAGCGTTCGAGCAGTACTTC. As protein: CASGPFGAFEQYF.

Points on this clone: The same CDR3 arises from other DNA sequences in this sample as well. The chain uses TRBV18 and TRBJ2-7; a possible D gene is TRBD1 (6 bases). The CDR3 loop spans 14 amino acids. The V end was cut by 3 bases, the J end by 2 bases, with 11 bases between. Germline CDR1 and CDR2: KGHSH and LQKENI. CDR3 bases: TGTGCCAGCTCACCGCAGGGGAGCGCCTACGAGCAGTACTTC. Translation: CASSPQGSAYEQYF.

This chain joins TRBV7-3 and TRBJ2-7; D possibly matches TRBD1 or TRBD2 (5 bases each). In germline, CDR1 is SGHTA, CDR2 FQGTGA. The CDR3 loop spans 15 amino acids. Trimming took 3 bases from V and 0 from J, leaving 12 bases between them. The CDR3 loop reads CASSLGPSSSYEQYF. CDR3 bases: TGTGCCAGCAGCTTGGGACCATCGAGCTCCTACGAGCAGTACTTC.

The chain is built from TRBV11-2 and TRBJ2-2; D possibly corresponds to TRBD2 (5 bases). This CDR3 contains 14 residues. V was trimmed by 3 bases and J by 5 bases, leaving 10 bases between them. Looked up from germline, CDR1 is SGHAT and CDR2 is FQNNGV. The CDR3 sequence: CASSFRTSTGELFF. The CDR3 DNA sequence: TGTGCCAGCAGCTTCCGCACTAGTACCGGGGAGCTGTTTTTT.

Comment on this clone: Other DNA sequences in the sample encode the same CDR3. The CDR3 coding sequence is TGTGCCAGCTCGCCAGGGGTGGCTGGGGCCAACGTCCTGACTTTC. Its translation is CASSPGVAGANVLTF. The J gene is TRBJ2-6, the V gene TRBV28, with a weak D call TRBD1 (6 bases). Germline CDR1 and CDR2: MDHEN and SYDVKM. V lost 8 bases and J 2 bases, leaving 13 bases between the germline ends. The CDR3 is 15 residues long.

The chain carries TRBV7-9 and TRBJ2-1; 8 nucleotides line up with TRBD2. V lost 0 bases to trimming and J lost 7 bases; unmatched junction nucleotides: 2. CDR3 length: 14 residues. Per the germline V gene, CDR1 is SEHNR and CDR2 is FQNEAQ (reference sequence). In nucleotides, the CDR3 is TGTGCCAGCAGCTTAGCCAGCGGGAGTAATGAGCAGTTCTTC. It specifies CASSLASGSNEQFF.

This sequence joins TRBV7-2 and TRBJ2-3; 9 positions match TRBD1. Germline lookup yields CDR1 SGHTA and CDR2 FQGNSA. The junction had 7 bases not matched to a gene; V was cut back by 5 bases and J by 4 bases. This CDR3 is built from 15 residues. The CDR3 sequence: CASSRDRVAADTQYF. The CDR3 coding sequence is TGTGCCAGCAGCCGGGACAGGGTCGCCGCAGATACGCAGTATTTT.

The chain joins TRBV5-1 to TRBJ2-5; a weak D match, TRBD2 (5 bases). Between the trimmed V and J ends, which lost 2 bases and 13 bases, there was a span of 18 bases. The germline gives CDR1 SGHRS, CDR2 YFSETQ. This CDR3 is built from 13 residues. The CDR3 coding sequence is TGCGCCAGCAGCTTCGACATCGAGGGTAACTGGTACTTC. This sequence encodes CASSFDIEGNWYF.

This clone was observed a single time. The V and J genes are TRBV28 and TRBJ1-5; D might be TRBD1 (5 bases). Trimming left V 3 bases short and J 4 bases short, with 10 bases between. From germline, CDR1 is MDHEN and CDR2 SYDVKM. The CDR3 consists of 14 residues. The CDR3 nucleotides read TGTGCCAGCAGTTTTTTGGGGCGGAATCAGCCCCAGCATTTT. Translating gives CASSFLGRNQPQHF.

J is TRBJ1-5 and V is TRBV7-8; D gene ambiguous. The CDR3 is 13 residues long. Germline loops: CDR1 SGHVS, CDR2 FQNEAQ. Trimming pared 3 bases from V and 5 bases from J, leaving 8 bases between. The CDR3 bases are TGTGCCAGCAGCTTCAGAGGCGATCAGCCCCAGCATTTT. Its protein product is CASSFRGDQPQHF.

CDR3 amino acids: CASSLSGSGGANVLTF. In nucleotides, the CDR3 is TGCGCCAGCAGCCTGAGCGGGAGTGGTGGGGCCAACGTCCTGACTTTC. The chain employs TRBV4-3 and TRBJ2-6; TRBD2 matches 8 bases. Germline V gene lookup returns CDR1 LGHNA and CDR2 YSLEER. Losses at the gene ends were 4 bases for V and 3 bases for J; bases not matched to a gene: 5. The CDR3 has 16 residues.

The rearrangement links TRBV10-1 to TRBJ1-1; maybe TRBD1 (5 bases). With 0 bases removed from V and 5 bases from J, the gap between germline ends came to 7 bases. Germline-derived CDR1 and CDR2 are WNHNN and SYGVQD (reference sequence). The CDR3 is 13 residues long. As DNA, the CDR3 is TGCGCCAGCAGTGAGTCTGGGGGAACTGAAGCTTTCTTT. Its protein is CASSESGGTEAFF.